The source of this T cell receptor beta chain is a study of patients and donors after allogeneic stem cell transplantation. Many counts were recorded for this clonotype. One end of the junction is discordant with germline, which a read error may explain. Via MiXCR, TCRdb re-called the RT-PCR reads, giving one row per CDR3 protein. Altogether a few hundred thousand distinct CDR3 sequences are present, 38% being singletons, with the ten largest covering around a tenth. The CDR3 consists of 12 residues. This rearrangement joins TRBV12-3 or TRBV12-4 to TRBJ2-5, with D possibly being TRBD1 (5 bases). The source material was blood, either unsorted or a sorted T cell fraction (not recorded which). This TCR derives from a human donor who was either an allogeneic HSCT recipient or a stem cell or donor lymphocyte infusion donor (not recorded which). It is not recorded whose cells these are; they may come from a transplant donor. The DNA of the CDR3 is TGCGCCAGCAGCTTTAGGGGCGAGACCCAGTACTTC. It yields the protein CASSFRGETQYF.